This T cell receptor (beta chain) was observed in a study of shared clonotypes between healthy human individuals. Study in general: Used for every donor were three CD4 naive, three CD4 memory, two CD8 naive and one CD8 memory plate.

As concerns this clone: Its cognate antigen is unknown.

The germline CDR1 and CDR2 sequences are ENHRY and SYGVKD. There are 13 residues in the CDR3. Trimming shortened V by 6 bases and J by 13 bases, and 20 bases separated the two germline ends. Overall study results and limits: With several donors compared, approximately 5% of naive CD4 clonotypes were shared.

TCRdb keeps only in-frame clones here, not all; method: immunoSEQ multiplex PCR. The data contain 2 million or so clones, roughly 94% of them singletons. This chain uses TRBV10-3 with TRBJ2-3, with D perhaps matching TRBD1 or TRBD2 (7 bases each). This receptor was taken from a man aged 18 to 35 in good health. The sequenced sample consisted of naive CD4+ T cells sorted from blood. Subset of the sample: CD45RA+ positively selected. The CDR3 here is CAIRGGPAGEEYF. For the CDR3, the DNA is TGTGCCATCAGAGGGGGCCCGGCGGGGGAAGAGTATTTT.